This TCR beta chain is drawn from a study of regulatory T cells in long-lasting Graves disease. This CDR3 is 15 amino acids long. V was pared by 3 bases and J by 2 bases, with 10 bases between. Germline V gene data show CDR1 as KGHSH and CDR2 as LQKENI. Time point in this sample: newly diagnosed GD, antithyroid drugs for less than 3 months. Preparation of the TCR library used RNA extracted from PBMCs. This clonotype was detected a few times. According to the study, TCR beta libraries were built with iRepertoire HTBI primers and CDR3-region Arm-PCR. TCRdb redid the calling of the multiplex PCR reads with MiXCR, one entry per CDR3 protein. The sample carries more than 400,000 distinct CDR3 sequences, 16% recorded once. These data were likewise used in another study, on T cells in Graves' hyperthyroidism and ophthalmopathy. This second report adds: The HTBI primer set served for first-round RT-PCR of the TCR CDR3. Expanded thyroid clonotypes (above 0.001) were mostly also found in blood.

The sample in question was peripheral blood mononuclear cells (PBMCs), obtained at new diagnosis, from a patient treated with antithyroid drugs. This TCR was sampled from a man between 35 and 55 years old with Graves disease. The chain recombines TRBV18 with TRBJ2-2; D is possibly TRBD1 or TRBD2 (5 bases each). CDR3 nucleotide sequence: TGTGCCAGCTCACCGGGACGGATAAACACCGGGGAGCTGTTTTTT. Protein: CASSPGRINTGELFF.